One and the same sample provided the 5 T cell receptor beta chains below, sequenced in a study of patients and donors after allogeneic stem cell transplantation. TCRdb re-called the RT-PCR reads with MiXCR, one entry per CDR3 protein. The table records 190,000 or so distinct CDR3 sequences, around 40% of them present only once. The sequenced sample consisted of blood, either unsorted or a sorted T cell fraction (not recorded which). These receptors all stem from a human donor who was either an allogeneic HSCT recipient or a stem cell or donor lymphocyte infusion donor (not recorded which). It is not recorded whose cells these are; they may come from a transplant donor.

V usage is TRBV6-5 and J usage is TRBJ2-5; D unclear. Germline CDR1 reads MNHEY; CDR2 reads SVGAGI. V lost 0 bases and J 5 bases, leaving 10 bases between the germline ends. This CDR3 contains 14 residues. CDR3 DNA: TGTGCCAGCAGTTACTCGAGAGTGGGGGAGACCCAGTACTTC. Its translation is CASSYSRVGETQYF.

The rearrangement uses TRBV5-1 and TRBJ1-2; 7 bases fit TRBD1. The CDR3 totals 17 residues. Germline V lookup: CDR1 SGHRS, CDR2 YFSETQ. Germline trimming cut 0 bases from V and 0 bases from J; bases unmatched to any gene: 8. The DNA of the CDR3 is TGCGCCAGCAGCTTGGAATTCCACAGGGGACCTAACTATGGCTACACCTTC. Translating it yields CASSLEFHRGPNYGYTF.

This clonotype was found a few times. The V gene is TRBV6-6, the J gene TRBJ1-1; D is uncertain. The CDR3 runs 13 residues. CDR1 is MNHNY and CDR2 is SVGAGI in the germline V gene (reference sequence). Trimming shortened V by 2 bases and J by 4 bases, and 8 bases separated the two germline ends. CDR3 DNA: TGTGCCAGCAGTTACCTCCTCCCCACTGAAGCTTTCTTT. It is translated as CASSYLLPTEAFF.

The chain is built from TRBV12-3 or TRBV12-4 and TRBJ1-6; TRBD1 aligns across 8 bases. This CDR3 is 14 amino acids long. V was clipped by 5 bases and J by 10 bases; unmatched bases: 7. The CDR3 sequence: CASSKTGVGSPLHF. The CDR3 region has the DNA TGTGCCAGCAGTAAGACAGGGGTAGGCTCACCCCTCCACTTT.

This clonotype was observed a few times. The chain recombines TRBV10-3 with TRBJ1-5; D call uncertain. This CDR3 region has 15 residues. Deletions cut 3 bases from V and 4 bases from J, with 13 bases between. CDR1 is ENHRY and CDR2 is SYGVKD in the germline V gene. The CDR3 DNA follows: TGTGCCATCAGTGATAGGATCGCCAAGAATCAGCCCCAGCATTTT. The encoded protein is CAISDRIAKNQPQHF.